This T cell receptor (beta chain) derives from a study of cytomegalovirus exposure and HLA in healthy donors. Study-level background: The approximately 120 validation repertoires, a later analysis reported, used the same platform as the approximately 730 repertoires from the first cohort.

Remarks on this clone: At one end the junction does not follow the germline gene, possibly because of a read error.

This CDR3 has 18 residues. Germline V lookup: CDR1 SGHVS, CDR2 FNYEAQ. Clones were read by immunoSEQ multiplex PCR, and TCRdb kept only the in-frame ones, dropping some. Here the sample spans 330,000 or so clones, roughly 85% being singletons. This sequence joins TRBV7-6 and TRBJ2-1; maybe TRBD2 (7 bases). The sequence was collected from a woman under 30 in good health and CMV-seronegative. Sequencing used PBMCs. CDR3: CASNLPRGGEGLWNEQFF. CDR3 nucleotide sequence: TGTGCCAGCAACTTACCCCGAGGGGGGGAGGGCCTATGGAATGAGCAGTTCTTC.